The source of this TCR beta chain is a study of cytomegalovirus exposure and HLA in healthy donors (dated by TCRdb to about 2017). Describing the broader study: The 500 to 800 repertoires of the first cohort and the 110 or so validation repertoires were produced on the same platform, according to a later analysis. The study aimed to test whether signatures of past pathogen exposure could be identified by cataloging public T cell receptors. A separate validation cohort of over a hundred different subjects was used in addition to the approximately 640-subject first cohort. To predict cytomegalovirus infection status, the study combined high-throughput TCR immunosequencing, statistical association of individual TCRs with disease status, and machine learning. General findings and caveats noted by the study authors: Most TCR sequences were observed very rarely across donors, whereas some public TCRs were present in many individuals. The classifier was reported to diagnose cytomegalovirus status with high specificity and sensitivity in both the original cohort and the validation cohort. It was suggested by the authors that the approach could potentially be generalized to other disease states and immunological phenotypes. In the study, some 160 TCR beta chains were listed as associated with cytomegalovirus. In vitro tests confirmed that three of the cytomegalovirus-associated TCR beta chains recognize cytomegalovirus antigens. A later analysis found that TCRs clustered in the first cohort also tended to co-occur in the 120 validation repertoires, with 94% of cluster scores above 0. A later analysis had no HLA typing for the validation cohort, so co-occurrence there was scored across all 110 or so repertoires.

CDR1 and CDR2 are read off the germline V gene as SGHRS and YFSETQ. For this chain, trimming is 0 bases at the V end and 5 bases at the J end, and the number of junction bases without a gene match is 7. The CDR3 covers 15 residues, taking in both the cysteine and the phenylalanine. Only CDR3 DNA is held: 45 bases, read in frame from base 1. Regarding this clone: Its antigen is currently not known. No much larger clone exists at a distance of one base, and base qualities are not known.

The donors were included in the validation cohort of over a hundred subjects, a group kept apart from the roughly 700-subject first cohort. To prepare the library, the immunoSEQ multiplex PCR assay was applied. As for how the authors treated the data: To diagnose cytomegalovirus status from the catalog of TCR beta chain sequences, a statistical classification framework was built. Not all clones reach the TCRdb copy of this immuneACCESS table, which keeps in-frame sequences only. Checked studies attribute under half of the gap to unresolved V genes and leave the rest unexplained. Clone size and V and J calls were adopted from that table, with D and trimming inferred from the DNA. This sample lists a few hundred thousand clones; roughly 88% were detected once. The top ten constitute approximately 0.95% of the sample.

The receptor was derived from a man younger than 45 in good health and CMV-seronegative. Here the chain combines TRBV5-1 and TRBJ2-7, and TRBD1 aligns with 8 junction nucleotides. Sequenced sample: PBMCs. The CDR3 protein sequence reads: CASSLVTGGRDEQYF. The DNA sequence is TGCGCCAGCAGCTTGGTTACAGGGGGTCGGGACGAGCAGTACTTC.